One and the same sample provided the 29 T cell receptor beta chains below, sequenced in a study of patients and donors after allogeneic stem cell transplantation. MiXCR, run by TCRdb on the RT-PCR reads, gives a single entry per CDR3 protein. The table shows around 170,000 distinct CDR3 sequences, with 24% occurring only once. Sequenced sample: blood, either unsorted or a sorted T cell fraction (not recorded which). These receptors were obtained from a human donor who was either an allogeneic HSCT recipient or a stem cell or donor lymphocyte infusion donor (not recorded which). It is not recorded whose cells these are; they may come from a transplant donor.

This clonotype was seen a few times. The chain is built from TRBV4-1 and TRBJ2-1; D remains ambiguous. CDR3 length: 18 amino acids. Per germline, CDR1 MGHRA and CDR2 YSYEKL. Trimming took off 0 bases at V and 5 bases at J, with 20 bases between the two ends. CDR3 nucleotide sequence: TGCGCCAGCAGCCAAGATGGACCCGCGAGATTTTGGGACAATGAGCAGTTCTTC. It translates to CASSQDGPARFWDNEQFF.

The chain is built from TRBV5-1 and TRBJ2-7; 7 positions match TRBD1. This CDR3 comprises 14 residues. CDR1 is SGHRS and CDR2 is YFSETQ in the germline V gene. V lost 4 bases to trimming and J lost 7 bases; unmatched junction nucleotides: 11. DNA of the CDR3: TGCGCCAGCAGCCTACAGGGGACGGATGGGGAGCAGTACTTC. This sequence encodes CASSLQGTDGEQYF.

This clonotype turned up a few times. V usage is TRBV20-1 and J usage is TRBJ1-1; D possibly corresponds to TRBD1 (6 bases). The CDR3 sequence is 16 residues long. CDR1 DFQATT and CDR2 SNEGSKA come from the germline V gene (reference sequence). Trimming removed 2 bases from V and 3 bases from J, with 19 bases in between. In DNA form, the CDR3 reads TGCAGTGCTAGAAACCCAACAGGGTGGGACGACACTGAAGCTTTCTTT. This encodes CSARNPTGWDDTEAFF.

The genes are TRBV6-5 and TRBJ2-3; 11 positions agree with TRBD2. CDR3 length: 16 residues. Germline CDR1 is MNHEY and CDR2 is SVGAGI. The junction had 9 bases not matched to a gene; V was cut back by 6 bases and J by 4 bases. This chain's CDR3 is CASSLSTSGTADTQYF. For the CDR3, the DNA is TGTGCCAGCAGCCTTTCGACTAGCGGGACGGCAGATACGCAGTATTTT.

This clonotype has only a few counts. This chain connects TRBV24-1 to TRBJ2-4; D is unresolved. Germline values: CDR1 KGHDR, CDR2 SFDVKD. V was shortened by 7 bases and J by 0 bases, with 12 bases between the two germline ends. This CDR3 spans 15 amino acids. The CDR3 loop is CATRPPTVAKNIQYF. DNA for the CDR3: TGTGCCACCAGACCCCCCACAGTAGCCAAAAACATTCAGTACTTC.

This clonotype was counted between two and nine times. The chain employs TRBV10-3 and TRBJ2-3; 11 nucleotides align to TRBD2. Per germline, CDR1 ENHRY and CDR2 SYGVKD. Unmatched junction bases numbered 9, after V lost 8 bases and J lost 5 bases. This CDR3 contains 15 residues. CDR3 nucleotide sequence: TGTGCCATCTGTAACACTAGCGGGAGCTTAGATACGCAGTATTTT. Protein sequence: CAICNTSGSLDTQYF.

This clonotype was seen only once. The chain has TRBV20-1 and TRBJ2-3; the D gene is possibly TRBD1 (5 bases). CDR1 is DFQATT, CDR2 SNEGSKA, per germline (reference sequence). Trimming cost V 0 bases and J 4 bases, with 14 bases left between them. This CDR3 is 15 amino acids long. CDR3 in amino acids: CSARDATRVSDTQYF. The CDR3 region has the DNA TGCAGTGCTAGAGATGCTACCAGGGTTTCAGATACGCAGTATTTT.

This clonotype was seen repeatedly, ten times or more. The chain combines TRBV6-5 with TRBJ1-1; TRBD1 is a possible D gene (5 bases). Germline V lookup: CDR1 MNHEY, CDR2 SVGAGI. CDR3 length: 14 amino acids. V gave up 2 bases and J gave up 4 bases, with 11 bases separating them. The CDR3 protein is CASSYGGGGTEAFF. CDR3 coding DNA: TGTGCCAGCAGTTACGGTGGGGGGGGCACTGAAGCTTTCTTT.

The gene calls are TRBV25-1 and TRBJ1-2; D uncertain. The CDR3 runs 17 residues. Germline assignment: CDR1 MGHDK and CDR2 SYGVNS. The V gene lost 1 base and the J gene lost 2 bases, with 17 bases spanning the gap. This CDR3 is CASSEFTTGFGNYGYTF. The CDR3 bases are TGTGCCAGCAGTGAATTCACGACCGGATTCGGGAACTATGGCTACACCTTC.

The table lists this clonotype with a few counts. The rearrangement uses TRBV5-1 and TRBJ1-1; 10 bases are a match to TRBD1. V trimming: 4 bases; J trimming: 5 bases; junction bases outside the gene matches: 11. Germline CDR1 reads SGHRS; CDR2 reads YFSETQ. This CDR3 has 16 residues. The DNA of the CDR3 is TGCGCCAGCAGCCGAACGCCTCGACAGGGGGCGACTGAAGCTTTCTTT. Translated, it gives CASSRTPRQGATEAFF.

The CDR3 protein is CASRLQGRTDTQYF. CDR3 bases: TGTGCCAGCAGGTTACAGGGGCGCACAGATACGCAGTATTTT. The genes are TRBV2 and TRBJ2-3, with TRBD1 identical over 7 bases. CDR3 length: 14 amino acids. The germline CDR1 and CDR2 sequences are SNHLY and FYNNEI. J was trimmed by 1 base and V by 6 bases; bases with no gene match: 4. The full variable domain, completed using reference TRBV2 and TRBJ2-3, is EPEVTQTPSHQVTQMGQEVILRCVPISNHLYFYWYRQILGQKVEFLVSFYNNEISEKSEIFDDQFSVERPDGSNFTLKIRSTKLEDSAMYFCASRLQGRTDTQYFGPGTRLTVL.

This chain joins TRBV24-1 and TRBJ2-1; 8 bases line up with TRBD1. The J segment lost 4 bases and the V segment lost 5 bases, leaving 9 bases of the junction unmatched. Germline V gene data show CDR1 as KGHDR and CDR2 as SFDVKD. This CDR3 has 16 amino acids. The CDR3 region is CATSGTGTGGYNEQFF. The CDR3 DNA follows: TGTGCCACCAGTGGCACGGGGACAGGAGGTTACAATGAGCAGTTCTTC.

CDR3 in DNA: TGCAGCGCCTCAGGACTAGCGGGAGAAATCATGAATGAGCAGTTCTTC. This encodes CSASGLAGEIMNEQFF. The gene calls are TRBV29-1 and TRBJ2-1; 13 bases are a match to TRBD2. Germline trimming cut 7 bases from V and 7 bases from J; bases unmatched to any gene: 13. Germline V CDR1 and CDR2: SQVTM, ANQGSEA. The CDR3 consists of 16 residues.

The chain combines TRBV7-9 with TRBJ2-7; D may be TRBD2 (5 bases). Trimming shortened V by 1 base and J by 4 bases, and 20 bases separated the two germline ends. CDR1 is SEHNR, CDR2 FQNEAQ, per germline (reference sequence). The length of the CDR3 is 17 residues. CDR3 in amino acids: CASSLVRARARRYEQYF. CDR3 bases: TGTGCCAGCAGCTTAGTCCGGGCGAGGGCCCGAAGATACGAGCAGTACTTC.

This clonotype was seen a few times. This chain uses TRBV27 with TRBJ1-2; D perhaps matches TRBD1 (6 bases). The CDR3 sequence is 15 residues long. Trimming pared 4 bases from V and 6 bases from J, leaving 18 bases between. From germline, CDR1 is MNHEY and CDR2 SMNVEV (reference sequence). DNA of the CDR3: TGTGCCAGCAGTTCCCCGTCCCAGGGGCAAGATGGCTACACCTTC. This gives the protein CASSSPSQGQDGYTF.

This chain uses TRBV20-1 with TRBJ1-4, with 9 bases lining up with TRBD1. The V gene's germline CDR1 is DFQATT and CDR2 SNEGSKA (reference sequence). CDR3 length: 14 amino acids. Losses at the gene ends were 5 bases for V and 13 bases for J; bases not matched to a gene: 14. In DNA, the CDR3 is TGCAGTGCTCCCGTCCCGGGACAGGGTCGGGGACTGTTTTTT. Residues: CSAPVPGQGRGLFF.

This clonotype turned up a few times. The chain links TRBV12-3 or TRBV12-4 to TRBJ2-6; D is possibly TRBD2 (6 bases). The CDR3 sequence is 14 residues long. The CDR3 DNA reads TGTGCTTCCGGGAGAGTTTCTGGGGCCAACGTCCTGACTTTC. It is translated as CASGRVSGANVLTF.

The chain uses TRBV12-3 or TRBV12-4 and TRBJ2-7; possibly TRBD2 for D (5 bases). The CDR3 loop spans 13 amino acids. V lost 4 bases to trimming and J lost 7 bases, with 14 bases between them. The CDR3 DNA is TGTGCCAGCAGTTATGGGGAGCTGAGGGAGCAGTACTTC. Amino acids: CASSYGELREQYF.

The V call is TRBV5-1, the J call TRBJ2-1; D gene unclear. CDR3 length equals 14 residues. V shed 0 bases and J shed 10 bases, with 14 bases lying between them. Germline values: CDR1 SGHRS, CDR2 YFSETQ. The CDR3 bases are TGCGCCAGCAGCTTGGCCTCAGTTCTATTGGAGCAGTTCTTC. It is translated as CASSLASVLLEQFF.

This clonotype was seen more than once but under ten times. The gene calls are TRBV7-2 and TRBJ1-3; no definite D call. Germline V CDR1 and CDR2: SGHTA, FQGNSA. The V and J ends lost 4 bases and 8 bases respectively, with 18 bases between them. This CDR3 has 15 amino acids. The DNA for the CDR3 is TGTGCCAGCAGCTCCCTTGGAAGCAGGTTCCACACCATATATTTT. Translated, it gives CASSSLGSRFHTIYF.

The gene calls are TRBV5-6 and TRBJ1-2; TRBD1 matches 7 bases. Per germline, CDR1 SGHDT and CDR2 YYEEEE. The CDR3 runs to 14 residues. After removal of 2 bases from V and 4 bases from J, the junction contained 5 bases not matched to a gene. The CDR3 spells CASSFDHRGYGYTF. CDR3 DNA sequence: TGTGCCAGCAGCTTCGACCACAGGGGCTATGGCTACACCTTC.

In its sample, this clonotype was seen many times. This chain links TRBV6-1 with TRBJ1-1; D unresolved. Trimming took off 6 bases at V and 4 bases at J, with 12 bases between the two ends. Looked up from germline, CDR1 is MNHNS and CDR2 is SASEGT. The CDR3 totals 13 residues. CDR3 DNA: TGTGCCAGCAGCCCCCGCCGGGGCACTGAAGCTTTCTTT. Amino acids: CASSPRRGTEAFF.

This clonotype was counted a few times. The chain has TRBV2 and TRBJ2-6; TRBD1 is a possible D gene (6 bases). V shed 4 bases and J shed 2 bases, with 12 bases lying between them. The CDR3 extends over 16 amino acids. CDR1 is SNHLY and CDR2 is FYNNEI in the germline V gene. Here the CDR3 reads CASSGTGLAGANVLTF. CDR3 nucleotides: TGTGCCAGCAGTGGAACAGGGCTGGCTGGGGCCAACGTCCTGACTTTC. Using reference TRBV2 and TRBJ2-6 for the parts outside the CDR3, the full variable domain is EPEVTQTPSHQVTQMGQEVILRCVPISNHLYFYWYRQILGQKVEFLVSFYNNEISEKSEIFDDQFSVERPDGSNFTLKIRSTKLEDSAMYFCASSGTGLAGANVLTFGAGSRLTVL.

The chain has TRBV7-9 and TRBJ1-5; TRBD1 aligns across 7 bases. This CDR3 region has 15 residues. Looked up from germline, CDR1 is SEHNR and CDR2 is FQNEAQ (reference sequence). After removal of 5 bases from V and 8 bases from J, the junction contained 12 bases not matched to a gene. As DNA, the CDR3 is TGTGCCAGCAGCCGCGGGACAGCCTTCGGGGAGCCCCAGCATTTT. Protein sequence: CASSRGTAFGEPQHF. Complete variable domain (other parts from reference TRBV7-9 and TRBJ1-5): DTGVSQNPRHKITKRGQNVTFRCDPISEHNRLYWYRQTLGQGPEFLTYFQNEAQLEKSRLLSDRFSAERPKGSFSTLEIQRTEQGDSAMYLCASSRGTAFGEPQHFGDGTRLSIL.

The V and J genes are TRBV5-1 and TRBJ2-1; D ambiguous. The length of the CDR3 is 15 residues. Per the germline V gene, CDR1 is SGHRS and CDR2 is YFSETQ. V lost 1 base and J 0 bases, leaving 8 bases between the germline ends. CDR3 sequence: CASSLMGLSYNEQFF. CDR3 DNA: TGCGCCAGCAGCTTGATGGGCCTCTCCTACAATGAGCAGTTCTTC.

The chain employs TRBV12-3 or TRBV12-4 and TRBJ1-3; D is unresolved. CDR3 length: 15 residues. Trimming removed 3 bases from V and 0 bases from J, with 9 bases in between. CDR3 protein: CASSFGVISGNTIYF. The CDR3 coding sequence is TGTGCCAGCAGTTTCGGGGTCATCTCTGGAAACACCATATATTTT.

This clonotype showed up just a few times. The V call is TRBV11-3, the J call TRBJ2-1; D gene unclear. Looked up from germline, CDR1 is SGHNT and CDR2 is YENEEA. Trimming took off 4 bases at V and 3 bases at J, with 19 bases between the two ends. CDR3 length: 17 amino acids. The CDR3 is CASSSRALVVFYNEQFF. CDR3 DNA: TGTGCCAGCAGCTCCCGGGCCCTCGTCGTCTTCTACAATGAGCAGTTCTTC.

Ten or more counts support this clonotype. V and J are TRBV9 and TRBJ1-1, with 9 bases fitting TRBD1. This CDR3 is built from 18 residues. J gave up 1 base and V 4 bases, and 14 bases lay outside the gene matches. Germline-derived CDR1 and CDR2 are SGDLS and YYNGEE. The CDR3, as DNA: TGTGCCAGCAGCTCCACACCCGACAGGGGGGATGGGAACACTGAAGCTTTCTTT. It translates to CASSSTPDRGDGNTEAFF. The variable domain in full, with the rest retrieved from reference TRBV9 and TRBJ1-1, is DSGVTQTPKHLITATGQRVTLRCSPRSGDLSVYWYQQSLDQGLQFLIQYYNGEERAKGNILERFSAQQFPDLHSELNLSSLELGDSALYFCASSSTPDRGDGNTEAFFGQGTRLTVV.

This clonotype was picked up a small number of times. This chain links TRBV5-6 with TRBJ2-5; 8 nucleotides align to TRBD1. Germline CDR1 and CDR2: SGHDT and YYEEEE. After removal of 2 bases from V and 5 bases from J, the junction contained 5 bases not matched to a gene. The CDR3 totals 14 residues. CDR3 residues: CASSFGTGTETQYF. The DNA of the CDR3 is TGTGCCAGCAGCTTTGGGACAGGAACGGAGACCCAGTACTTC.